This TCR beta chain was retrieved from a study of regulatory T cells in long-lasting Graves disease. V was pared by 5 bases and J by 6 bases, with 9 bases of the junction left unmatched. Looked up from germline, CDR1 is SEHNR and CDR2 is FQNEAQ (reference sequence). This CDR3 has 15 amino acids. Study-level findings and limits: TRBV28 was favored in persistent disease, as were TRBJ1-2 and TRBJ2-5. Fewer public clonotypes were shared by new patients (roughly 970) than by persistent patients (2,741).

Time point indicated: newly diagnosed GD, antithyroid drugs for less than 3 months. RNA isolated from PBMCs was used to make the TCR library. Ten or more counts support this clonotype. Its antigen remains unknown. Combining iRepertoire HTBI primers with Arm-PCR of CDR3 regions, the authors built TCR beta libraries. TCRdb fed the multiplex PCR reads into MiXCR, producing one record per CDR3 protein. The table has 360,000 or so distinct CDR3 sequences, under 20% seen once; the top ten hold 20% to 25%. These data were also filed under a second study, of T cells in Graves' hyperthyroidism and ophthalmopathy. This second report adds: When the TCR CDR3 underwent first-round RT-PCR, the HTBI primer set was used. Ophthalmopathy onset followed model prediction by a median around 6.9 months.

Sequencing used peripheral blood mononuclear cells (PBMCs), obtained at new diagnosis, from a patient treated with antithyroid drugs. V usage is TRBV7-9 and J usage is TRBJ2-7, with 11 bases fitting TRBD1. This receptor was taken from a woman aged 18 to 35 with Graves disease. CDR3 nucleotides: TGTGCCAGCAGCCCCCCCGGGACAGGGGGGAGCGAGCAGTACTTC. It codes for CASSPPGTGGSEQYF.